This entry lists 11 T cell receptor beta chains sequenced from one sample in a study of early T cells in non-severe SARS-CoV-2 infection. TCRdb ran MiXCR on the 5' RACE reads and lists one entry per CDR3 protein. The sample has roughly 30,000 distinct CDR3 sequences, roughly 6.6% seen once. Material: whole blood. Every receptor here comes from an adult who was a healthcare worker with PCR-confirmed SARS-CoV-2 infection or an uninfected control (not recorded which).

This clonotype was observed many times. The chain carries TRBV13 and TRBJ2-1, with TRBD2 matching over 8 bases. CDR3 length: 14 residues. V was pared by 0 bases and J by 10 bases, with 5 bases of the junction left unmatched. Germline CDR1 PRHDT, CDR2 FYEKMQ (reference sequence). CDR3 bases: TGTGCCAGCAGCTTAGGGCCGGCGGGAGGCGAGCAGTTCTTC. The encoded protein is CASSLGPAGGEQFF.

This clonotype was found many times. The junction does not match germline at one end; this may be a read error. CDR3 residues: CTSSYGGTNTEAFF. The DNA of the CDR3 is TGTACCAGCAGTTACGGCGGGACGAACACTGAAGCTTTCTTT. The rearrangement links TRBV6-5 to TRBJ1-1, with a weak D call TRBD1 (5 bases). The CDR3 loop spans 14 amino acids. Germline V CDR1 and CDR2: MNHEY, SVGAGI.

This clonotype has at least ten counts. The rearrangement links TRBV4-3 to TRBJ2-1, with 8 positions matching TRBD1. V dropped 0 bases and J dropped 15; count of bases not matched to a gene: 7. The germline V gene has CDR1 LGHNA and CDR2 YSLEER. The CDR3 is made up of 13 amino acids. The DNA for the CDR3 is TGCGCCAGCAGCCAAGATCGACAGGGGCGAACGTTCTTC. Protein: CASSQDRQGRTFF.

The chain carries TRBV20-1 and TRBJ2-7, with 9 bases aligning to TRBD2. CDR1 is DFQATT, CDR2 SNEGSKA, per germline (reference sequence). V was pared by 3 bases and J by 2 bases, with 8 bases of the junction left unmatched. This CDR3 has 15 amino acids. CDR3 nucleotide sequence: TGCAGTGCTAGGGATCTAGCGGGATCCCCCTACGAGCAGTACTTC. It specifies CSARDLAGSPYEQYF.

The table lists this clonotype with many counts. The CDR3 region has the DNA TGTGCCAGCAGCCAAGGTCTCGGGGTTCAGCCCCAGCATTTT. Translating gives CASSQGLGVQPQHF. This chain joins TRBV28 and TRBJ1-5; D unresolved. V gave up 6 bases and J gave up 6 bases, with 15 bases separating them. CDR1 is MDHEN, CDR2 SYDVKM, per germline. There are 14 residues in the CDR3.

This clonotype was detected many times. The chain is built from TRBV4-3 and TRBJ1-3; D is possibly TRBD1 (5 bases). V was trimmed by 2 bases and J by 0 bases, leaving 11 bases between them. The CDR3 is 16 amino acids. Germline V gene sequence: CDR1 LGHNA, CDR2 YSLEER. CDR3 loop: CASSQTGTVSGNTIYF. The CDR3 coding sequence is TGCGCCAGCAGCCAAACAGGCACAGTCTCTGGAAACACCATATATTTT.

This clonotype was observed at least ten times. Here the CDR3 DNA reads TGTGCCAGTCAGGGAACCGGGGAGCTGTTTTTT. It translates to CASQGTGELFF. The chain combines TRBV5-4 with TRBJ2-2, with D possibly matching TRBD1 (5 bases). The CDR3 is 11 residues long. Trimming took off 8 bases at V and 5 bases at J, with 7 bases between the two ends. Germline assignment: CDR1 SGHNT and CDR2 YYREEE (reference sequence).

The sample holds a few counts of this clonotype. This chain connects TRBV3-2 to TRBJ2-5; the table's D gene call, TRBD2, was not cross checked with the DNA. TRBV3-2 is a pseudogene locus. This CDR3 comprises 14 residues. CDR3 sequence reads: CASSQDQEGKTQYF. DNA for the CDR3: TGTGCCAGCAGCCAAGATCAAGAGGGAAAGACCCAGTACTTC.

This clonotype has more than one count but fewer than ten. The DNA for the CDR3 is TGTGCCAGCAGCTTGGGGCTAGCGGGACAAGAGACCCAGTACTTC. It yields the protein CASSLGLAGQETQYF. V gene TRBV5-6 combines with J gene TRBJ2-5, with TRBD2 matching over 9 bases. The germline V gene has CDR1 SGHDT and CDR2 YYEEEE. V trimming: 0 bases; J trimming: 2 bases; junction bases outside the gene matches: 2. This CDR3 is 15 amino acids long.

This clonotype was seen at least ten times. The chain is built from TRBV19 and TRBJ1-2, with D possibly TRBD1 on 6 matching bases. Germline V gene lookup returns CDR1 LNHDA and CDR2 SQIVND (reference sequence). There are 14 residues in the CDR3. Trimming removed 9 bases at V and 3 bases at J, with 17 bases between. CDR3 DNA sequence: TGTGCCAGCCACCCAGGGGCCCTGCACTATGGCTACACCTTC. Protein product: CASHPGALHYGYTF.

By sample fraction, this clonotype is medium-sized. The V gene is TRBV12-3 or TRBV12-4, the J gene TRBJ2-7, with 8 bases matching TRBD1. Trimming removed 8 bases from V and 5 bases from J; junction bases left unmatched: 8. The CDR3 has 13 residues. Here the CDR3 reads CASGRTGTDEQYF. In DNA, the CDR3 is TGTGCCAGCGGACGGACAGGGACGGACGAGCAGTACTTC.